This T cell receptor (beta chain) was documented in a study of cytomegalovirus exposure and HLA in healthy donors (dated by TCRdb to about 2017). As for the study more broadly: According to a later analysis, the roughly 130 validation repertoires were produced on the same platform as the 680 or so repertoires of the first cohort. In addition to the first cohort of about 650 subjects, a separate validation cohort of about 120 different subjects was used. To predict cytomegalovirus infection status, the study combined high-throughput TCR immunosequencing, statistical association of individual TCRs with disease status, and machine learning. The study aimed to test whether cataloging public T cell receptors could reveal signatures of past pathogen exposure.

The method was the immunoSEQ multiplex PCR assay. As for the authors' bioinformatics: A statistical classification framework was built to diagnose cytomegalovirus status from the catalog of TCR beta chain sequences. TCRdb obtained this table from immuneACCESS and retained in-frame rearrangements with V and J assigned. These tables miss some clones; where compared with another copy, unresolved V genes account for less than half of the shortfall, and the remainder is unexplained. V and J calls and clone size are given by that table; D and trimming were obtained from the DNA. This sample comprises 120,000 or so clones, roughly 86% of them detected only once. The biggest ten clones account for about 1.5% of the sample. The donors belonged to the validation cohort of 90 to 150 subjects, which was separate from the approximately 700-subject first cohort. Details on this clone: No cognate antigen has been identified for it. Base qualities are missing; no much larger clone stands one base away.

At the junction V is shortened by 3 bases and J by 1 base, with 6 bases in between. The CDR3 sequence holds 13 residues, the cysteine and phenylalanine included. The CDR3 DNA has 39 bases and is translated from base 1. Per the germline V gene, SGHAT is the CDR1 and FQNNGV is the CDR2. The paper as a whole reports these results and caveats: A total of 164 TCR beta chains were listed by the study as associated with cytomegalovirus. The authors suggested that the approach could potentially be generalized to other disease states and immunological phenotypes. A few of the identified cytomegalovirus-associated TCR beta chains were confirmed in vitro to be specific for cytomegalovirus antigens. Subsequent analysis determined that TCRs grouped into clusters in the first cohort also showed a tendency toward co-occurrence across the 120 or so validation repertoires, and approximately 94% of cluster scores exceeded 0. The classifier was reported to diagnose cytomegalovirus status with high specificity and sensitivity in both the original cohort and the validation cohort. Most TCR sequences were seen in very few donors, while some public TCRs were found in many individuals. A later analysis lacked HLA typing for the validation cohort, so it scored co-occurrence in that cohort across all 130 or so repertoires.

The clonotype was recovered from a man aged 25-45 years in good health and CMV-seronegative. The sequence is built from TRBV11-2 and TRBJ1-1; no D gene can be assigned with confidence. Sequences were obtained from PBMCs. The DNA sequence reads TGTGCCAGCAGCTTTGCCGGGAACACTGAAGCTTTCTTT. Translated, this gives CASSFAGNTEAFF.